This T cell receptor (beta chain) emerged from a study of blood T cells in healthy people across ages. General study points: Fewer expanded clones and more diversity marked long-lived versus aged donors.

The authors ran a second PCR of about 7 to 11 cycles using a sample-barcoded 5' primer and a J-beta primer mix. A 12-random-nucleotide template-switch adaptor tagged each cDNA molecule. TCRdb called the 5' RACE reads again in MiXCR, with one record for every CDR3 protein. The profile shows some 730,000 distinct CDR3 sequences, about a fifth of them singletons. This clonotype was picked up a small number of times. Its antigen is undetermined. The V and J ends lost 0 bases and 4 bases respectively, with 12 bases between them. This CDR3 has 15 residues. Looked up from germline, CDR1 is ENHRY and CDR2 is SYGVKD.

Sequenced input: blood. The J gene is TRBJ1-2, the V gene TRBV10-3, with a tentative D call TRBD1 (5 bases). The clonotype was recovered from a man between 65 and 79 years old in good health. The DNA of the CDR3 is TGTGCCATCAGTGAGTCGATGATGGGACTCTATGGCTACACCTTC. Its translation: CAISESMMGLYGYTF.